This T cell receptor (beta chain) was documented in a study of cytomegalovirus exposure and HLA in healthy donors. The study's findings and limits: Per a later analysis, HLA-associated TCR beta chains showed more clonal expansion than other, equally common TCR beta chains.

Germline V gene lookup returns CDR1 MNHNY and CDR2 SVGAGI (reference sequence). V gave up 5 bases and J gave up 2 bases; unmatched junction bases: 7. The CDR3 is 15 amino acids. As for this clone: Its antigen is undetermined.

The study ran its PCR with 60 Vbeta and 13 Jbeta primers. Here immunoSEQ multiplex PCR was the method, and the copy in TCRdb shows in-frame clones only, minus some. The sample lists around 100,000 clones; less than 85% were seen once. The specimen was PBMCs. This receptor was taken from a woman aged 55-70 years in good health and CMV-seropositive. The V and J genes are TRBV6-6 and TRBJ1-1, with 8 bases that match TRBD1. DNA of the CDR3: TGTGCCAGCAGTCCTCAACAGGGGGGAAACACTGAAGCTTTCTTT. It encodes CASSPQQGGNTEAFF.